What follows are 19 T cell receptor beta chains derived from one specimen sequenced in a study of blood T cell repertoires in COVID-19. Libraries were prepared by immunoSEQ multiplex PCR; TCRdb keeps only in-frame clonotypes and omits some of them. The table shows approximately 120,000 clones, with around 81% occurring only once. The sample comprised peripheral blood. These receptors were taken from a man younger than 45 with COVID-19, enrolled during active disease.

The CDR3 here is CATQEGPDTQYF. The DNA of the CDR3 is TGTGCCACCCAGGAGGGCCCAGATACGCAGTATTTT. This sequence joins TRBV24-1 and TRBJ2-3, with D perhaps TRBD2 (6 bases). Trimming removed 9 bases from V and 4 bases from J, with 10 bases in between. The CDR3 sequence is 12 residues long. Germline values: CDR1 KGHDR, CDR2 SFDVKD.

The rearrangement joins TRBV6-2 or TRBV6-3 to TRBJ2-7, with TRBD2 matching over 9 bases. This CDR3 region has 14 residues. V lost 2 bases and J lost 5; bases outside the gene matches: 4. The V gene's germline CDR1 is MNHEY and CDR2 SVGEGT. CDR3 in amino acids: CASSYAGGHHEQYF. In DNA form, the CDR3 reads TGTGCCAGCAGTTACGCGGGGGGGCACCACGAGCAGTACTTC.

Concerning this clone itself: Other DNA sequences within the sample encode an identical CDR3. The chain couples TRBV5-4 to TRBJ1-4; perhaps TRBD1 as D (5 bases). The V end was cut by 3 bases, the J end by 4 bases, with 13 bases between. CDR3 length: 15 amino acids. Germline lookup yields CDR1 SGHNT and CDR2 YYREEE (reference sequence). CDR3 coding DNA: TGTGCCAGCAGCTCCCAGGGTTTGGGTAATGAAAAACTGTTTTTT. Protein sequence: CASSSQGLGNEKLFF.

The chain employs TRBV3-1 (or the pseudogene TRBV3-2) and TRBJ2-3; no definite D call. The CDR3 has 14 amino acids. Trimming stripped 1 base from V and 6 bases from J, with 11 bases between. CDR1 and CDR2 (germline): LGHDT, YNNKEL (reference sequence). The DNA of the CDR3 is TGTGCCAGCAGCCAAGTGTATCCGCGGGATACGCAGTATTTT. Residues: CASSQVYPRDTQYF.

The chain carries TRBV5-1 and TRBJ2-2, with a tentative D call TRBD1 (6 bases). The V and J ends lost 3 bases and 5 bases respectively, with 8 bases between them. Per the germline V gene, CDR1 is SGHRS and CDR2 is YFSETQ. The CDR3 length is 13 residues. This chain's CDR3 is CASSSQGTGELFF. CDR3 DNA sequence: TGCGCCAGCAGCTCACAGGGAACCGGGGAGCTGTTTTTT.

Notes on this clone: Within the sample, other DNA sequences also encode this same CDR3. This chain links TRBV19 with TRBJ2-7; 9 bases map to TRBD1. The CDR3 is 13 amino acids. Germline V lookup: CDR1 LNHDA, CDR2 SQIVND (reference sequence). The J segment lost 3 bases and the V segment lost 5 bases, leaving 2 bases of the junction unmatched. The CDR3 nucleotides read TGTGCCAGTAGTCTGGGACAGGGCTACGAGCAGTACTTC. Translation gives CASSLGQGYEQYF.

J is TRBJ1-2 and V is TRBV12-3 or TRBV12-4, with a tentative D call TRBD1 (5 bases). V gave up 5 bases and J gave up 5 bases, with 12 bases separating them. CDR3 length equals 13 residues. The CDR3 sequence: CASSKGEVYGYTF. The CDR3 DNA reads TGTGCCAGCAGTAAAGGGGAGGTTTATGGCTACACCTTC.

CDR3 in DNA: TGTGCCAGCAGGAGGGACAAGCTGGAGCAGTTCTTC. This encodes CASRRDKLEQFF. The chain couples TRBV12-3 or TRBV12-4 to TRBJ2-1; perhaps TRBD1 as D (6 bases). The V end lost 6 bases, the J end lost 10 bases, and 13 bases lay between the germline ends. This CDR3 is 12 amino acids long.

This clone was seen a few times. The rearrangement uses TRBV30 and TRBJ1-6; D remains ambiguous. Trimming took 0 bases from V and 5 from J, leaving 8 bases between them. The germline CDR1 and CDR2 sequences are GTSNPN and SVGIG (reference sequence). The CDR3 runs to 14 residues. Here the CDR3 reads CAWSVTANNSPLHF. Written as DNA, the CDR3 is TGTGCCTGGAGTGTTACAGCTAATAATTCACCCCTCCACTTT.

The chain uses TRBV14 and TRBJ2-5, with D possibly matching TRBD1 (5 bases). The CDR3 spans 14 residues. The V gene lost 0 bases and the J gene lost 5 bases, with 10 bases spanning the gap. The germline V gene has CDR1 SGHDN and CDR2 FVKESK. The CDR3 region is CASSQEQVWETQYF. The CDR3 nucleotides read TGTGCCAGCAGCCAAGAACAGGTGTGGGAGACCCAGTACTTC.

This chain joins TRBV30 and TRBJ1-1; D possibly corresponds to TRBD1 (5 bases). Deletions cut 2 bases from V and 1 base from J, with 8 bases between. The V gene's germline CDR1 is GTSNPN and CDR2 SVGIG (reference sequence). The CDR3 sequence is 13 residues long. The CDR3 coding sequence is TGTGCCTGGAGTACGGACACGAACACTGAAGCTTTCTTT. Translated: CAWSTDTNTEAFF.

The CDR3 region has the DNA TGTGCCAGCAGCTCCTCCATCGGGAAATCGTACAATGAGCAGTTCTTC. Protein product: CASSSSIGKSYNEQFF. The J gene is TRBJ2-1, the V gene TRBV13, with a tentative D call TRBD2 (5 bases). The CDR3 is made up of 16 amino acids. Deletions cut 4 bases from V and 4 bases from J, with 17 bases between. Germline V lookup: CDR1 PRHDT, CDR2 FYEKMQ (reference sequence).

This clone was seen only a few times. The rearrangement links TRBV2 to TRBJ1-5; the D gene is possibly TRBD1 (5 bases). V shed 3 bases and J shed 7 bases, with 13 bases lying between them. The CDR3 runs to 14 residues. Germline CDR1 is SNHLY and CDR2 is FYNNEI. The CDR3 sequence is CASSDTGRGQPQHF. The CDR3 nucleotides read TGTGCCAGCAGTGATACGGGGAGGGGACAGCCCCAGCATTTT.

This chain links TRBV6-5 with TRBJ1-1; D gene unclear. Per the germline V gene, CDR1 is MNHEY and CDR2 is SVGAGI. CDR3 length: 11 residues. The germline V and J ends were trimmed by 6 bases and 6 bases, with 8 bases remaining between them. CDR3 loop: CASSRGSEAFF. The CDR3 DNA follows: TGTGCCAGCAGCCGCGGGTCTGAAGCTTTCTTT.

CDR3 sequence (DNA): TGTGCCAGCAGTCCCGACAGGGTGGGCGACACTGAAGCTTTCTTT. Translating gives CASSPDRVGDTEAFF. V and J are TRBV6-5 and TRBJ1-1; TRBD1 agrees at 7 bases. The V gene's germline CDR1 is MNHEY and CDR2 SVGAGI. The CDR3 contains 15 residues. V shed 5 bases and J 3 bases; nucleotides not matched to a gene: 9.

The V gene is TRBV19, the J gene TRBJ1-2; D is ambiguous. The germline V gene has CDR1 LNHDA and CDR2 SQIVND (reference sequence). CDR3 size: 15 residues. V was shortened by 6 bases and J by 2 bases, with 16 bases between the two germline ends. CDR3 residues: CASSLSTWENYGYTF. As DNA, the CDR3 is TGTGCCAGTAGCTTATCGACATGGGAGAACTATGGCTACACCTTC.

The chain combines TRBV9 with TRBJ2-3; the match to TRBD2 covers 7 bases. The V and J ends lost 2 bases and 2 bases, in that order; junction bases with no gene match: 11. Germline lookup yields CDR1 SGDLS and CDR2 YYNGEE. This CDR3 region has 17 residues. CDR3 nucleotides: TGTGCCAGCAGCGTCGGGAGGACCTCGTGGGTCACAGATACGCAGTATTTT. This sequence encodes CASSVGRTSWVTDTQYF.

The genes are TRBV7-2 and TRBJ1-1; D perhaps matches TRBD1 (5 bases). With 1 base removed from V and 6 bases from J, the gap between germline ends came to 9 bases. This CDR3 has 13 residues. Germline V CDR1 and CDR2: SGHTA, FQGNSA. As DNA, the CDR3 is TGTGCCAGCAGCTTAGGCAGGGTACCTGAAGCTTTCTTT. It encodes CASSLGRVPEAFF.

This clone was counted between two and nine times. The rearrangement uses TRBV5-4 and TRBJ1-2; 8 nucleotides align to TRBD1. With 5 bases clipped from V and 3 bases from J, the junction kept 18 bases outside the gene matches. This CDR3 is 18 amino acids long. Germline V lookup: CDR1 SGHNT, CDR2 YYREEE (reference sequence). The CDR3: CASRRQGRFLLQDYGYTF. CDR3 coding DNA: TGTGCCAGCAGACGACAGGGGCGATTCCTACTTCAGGACTATGGCTACACCTTC.